Presented here are 30 T cell receptor beta chains from one specimen sequenced in a study of T cell responses to AZD1222 COVID-19 vaccine. Sequenced by immunoSEQ multiplex PCR; TCRdb stores in-frame clones only, minus some. The sample holds around 130,000 clones; 88% are singletons and the top ten take around 20%. This specimen was peripheral blood, taken on day 0 of MenACWY control vaccination. The receptors were gathered from an adult in good health.

The chain combines TRBV12-3 or TRBV12-4 with TRBJ1-2; 7 bases are a match to TRBD1. J was trimmed by 2 bases and V by 6 bases; bases with no gene match: 3. This CDR3 region has 13 residues. CDR3 sequence: CASRADRNYGYTF. CDR3 bases: TGTGCCAGCAGGGCGGACAGGAACTATGGCTACACCTTC.

The rearrangement joins TRBV9 to TRBJ1-5; D possibly corresponds to TRBD1 (5 bases). Trimming left V 5 bases short and J 6 bases short, with 18 bases between. The CDR3 totals 15 residues. Germline lookup yields CDR1 SGDLS and CDR2 YYNGEE. This CDR3 reads CASSPRGGILQPQHF. The CDR3 DNA reads as TGTGCCAGCAGTCCCCGCGGGGGGATTCTTCAGCCCCAGCATTTT.

This chain links TRBV7-9 with TRBJ2-7, with D tentatively TRBD1 or TRBD2 (5 bases each). V was cut by 1 base and J by 5 bases, with 9 bases left in between. Germline V gene lookup returns CDR1 SEHNR and CDR2 FQNEAQ (reference sequence). The CDR3 extends over 13 amino acids. The DNA of the CDR3 is TGTGCCAGCAGCTTAGTAGAGGGACACGAGCAGTACTTC. Translated: CASSLVEGHEQYF.

The chain recombines TRBV27 with TRBJ2-4; 8 bases are shared with TRBD1. This CDR3 has 13 residues. From germline, CDR1 is MNHEY and CDR2 SMNVEV (reference sequence). After removal of 4 bases from V and 10 bases from J, the junction contained 6 bases not matched to a gene. CDR3 bases: TGTGCCAGCAGTTACCCAGGACAGGGAATTCAGTACTTC. This encodes CASSYPGQGIQYF.

In its sample, this clone was seen once. V and J are TRBV28 and TRBJ1-2; possibly TRBD1 for D (5 bases). CDR3 length equals 12 residues. Germline-derived CDR1 and CDR2 are MDHEN and SYDVKM. V lost 6 bases and J lost 10, with 15 bases in between. The chain's CDR3 is CASSRDLSDYTF. CDR3 coding DNA: TGTGCCAGCAGCAGGGACCTCTCGGACTACACCTTC.

J is TRBJ2-2 and V is TRBV11-3, with 7 bases identical to TRBD1. The CDR3 consists of 12 residues. Losses at the gene ends were 4 bases for V and 13 bases for J; bases not matched to a gene: 6. Germline V CDR1 and CDR2: SGHNT, YENEEA. CDR3 amino acids: CASSSRGPGLFF. The CDR3 bases are TGTGCCAGCAGCTCAAGGGGGCCGGGGCTGTTTTTT. Full variable domain (rest looked up from reference TRBV11-3 and TRBJ2-2): EAGVVQSPRYKIIEKKQPVAFWCNPISGHNTLYWYLQNLGQGPELLIRYENEEAVDDSQLPKDRFSAERLKGVDSTLKIQPAELGDSAVYLCASSSRGPGLFFGEGSRLTVL.

The table lists this clone with a count of one. V gene TRBV27 combines with J gene TRBJ1-2; possibly TRBD1 for D (6 bases). This CDR3 is 15 amino acids long. V shed 5 bases and J shed 3 bases, with 16 bases lying between them. Germline lookup yields CDR1 MNHEY and CDR2 SMNVEV (reference sequence). CDR3 sequence: CASSPIRGLDYGYTF. The DNA for the CDR3 is TGTGCCAGCAGTCCGATCAGGGGTCTCGACTATGGCTACACCTTC.

In this sample, this clone turned up once. V gene TRBV6-4 combines with J gene TRBJ2-1; 13 bases match TRBD2. Germline V gene sequence: CDR1 MRHNA, CDR2 SNTAGT. The ends lost 6 bases at V and 7 bases at J; junction bases unmatched: 6. This CDR3 comprises 15 residues. CDR3 DNA: TGTGCCAGCAGCCGTGGACTAGCGGGAGAGAATGAGCAGTTCTTC. This gives the protein CASSRGLAGENEQFF.

This clone appeared a single time. The rearrangement uses TRBV30 and TRBJ1-1; D not resolved. V dropped 4 bases and J dropped 1 base, with 13 bases sitting between them. Germline V gene sequence: CDR1 GTSNPN, CDR2 SVGIG (reference sequence). The CDR3 runs 14 residues. The CDR3 bases are TGTGCCTGGATTCGGCCAGCCACGAACACTGAAGCTTTCTTT. Translation: CAWIRPATNTEAFF.

The chain has TRBV24-1 and TRBJ2-5; 13 bases align to TRBD2. This CDR3 spans 16 amino acids. The germline CDR1 and CDR2 sequences are KGHDR and SFDVKD. The trim removed 4 bases at V and 5 bases at J, leaving 6 bases unmatched. CDR3 sequence: CATSEAGLAGRETQYF. The CDR3 nucleotides are TGTGCCACCAGTGAAGCGGGACTAGCGGGACGGGAGACCCAGTACTTC.

J is TRBJ2-5 and V is TRBV7-9; TRBD2 matches 11 bases. CDR1 and CDR2 from the germline V gene are SEHNR and FQNEAQ (reference sequence). V lost 10 bases, J lost 4 bases, and 23 bases stayed unmatched. The CDR3 length is 19 residues. The CDR3 sequence: CATRSNLGTSGTGRETQYF. The CDR3 nucleotides read TGTGCCACCCGATCCAATCTCGGGACTAGCGGTACGGGGCGAGAGACCCAGTACTTC.

The count of this clone is one. This chain links TRBV2 with TRBJ2-6; the match to TRBD1 covers 8 bases. V lost 6 bases and J lost 1; bases outside the gene matches: 2. The germline CDR1 and CDR2 sequences are SNHLY and FYNNEI. The CDR3 runs 15 residues. CDR3: CASSGQGSGANVLTF. The DNA for the CDR3 is TGTGCCAGCAGCGGACAGGGTTCTGGGGCCAACGTCCTGACTTTC.

This chain joins TRBV30 and TRBJ2-7, with D perhaps being TRBD1 or TRBD2 (6 bases each). The CDR3 has 16 amino acids. V was trimmed by 4 bases and J by 1 base, leaving 20 bases between them. Germline values: CDR1 GTSNPN, CDR2 SVGIG (reference sequence). DNA of the CDR3: TGTGCCTGGACCTACACGGGGGCAGGGAGGTCCTACGAGCAGTACTTC. Protein product: CAWTYTGAGRSYEQYF.

The chain combines TRBV11-2 with TRBJ2-1; 7 positions agree with TRBD2. J gave up 6 bases and V 7 bases, and 15 bases lay outside the gene matches. The CDR3 consists of 16 residues. The germline V gene has CDR1 SGHAT and CDR2 FQNNGV. The CDR3 DNA is TGTGCCAGCAACCCTCCCGGTGTTGCTAGCGGCAATGAGCAGTTCTTC. It codes for CASNPPGVASGNEQFF.

This chain connects TRBV18 to TRBJ1-5; 7 nucleotides agree with TRBD1. This CDR3 comprises 14 residues. Germline V gene sequence: CDR1 KGHSH, CDR2 LQKENI. V lost 2 bases to trimming and J lost 7 bases; unmatched junction nucleotides: 5. CDR3 in amino acids: CASSPTTGPQPQHF. In nucleotides, the CDR3 is TGTGCCAGCTCACCAACGACAGGGCCCCAGCCCCAGCATTTT.

This chain links TRBV7-2 with TRBJ1-5, with a tentative D call TRBD1 (5 bases). Deletions cut 5 bases from V and 0 bases from J, with 8 bases between. The germline CDR1 and CDR2 sequences are SGHTA and FQGNSA. The CDR3 is 14 residues long. The DNA of the CDR3 is TGTGCCAGCAGCGGACACCTTAGCAATCAGCCCCAGCATTTT. Amino acids: CASSGHLSNQPQHF.

The chain is built from TRBV3-1 (or the pseudogene TRBV3-2) and TRBJ1-6; 8 positions match TRBD1. V gave up 3 bases and J gave up 9 bases; unmatched junction bases: 7. Germline-derived CDR1 and CDR2 are LGHDT and YNNKEL (reference sequence). This CDR3 region has 15 residues. The chain's CDR3 is CASSQAGDRISPLHF. DNA for the CDR3: TGTGCCAGCAGCCAGGCGGGGGACAGGATTTCACCCCTCCACTTT.

The genes are TRBV2 and TRBJ1-2; D is unclear. The CDR3 covers 12 residues. The V and J ends lost 7 bases and 8 bases respectively, with 14 bases between them. Germline-derived CDR1 and CDR2 are SNHLY and FYNNEI. CDR3 loop: CASTSARGGYTF. The CDR3 nucleotides are TGTGCCAGCACCTCAGCCCGGGGAGGCTACACCTTC.

The CDR3 here is CASSTRRGELFF. The CDR3 DNA sequence: TGTGCCAGTAGTACCCGACGCGGGGAGCTGTTTTTT. The chain recombines TRBV19 with TRBJ2-2; no firm D call. V gave up 4 bases and J gave up 7 bases, with 7 bases separating them. Germline V gene data show CDR1 as LNHDA and CDR2 as SQIVND (reference sequence). This CDR3 comprises 12 residues.

This chain connects TRBV28 to TRBJ1-3, with 7 nucleotides matching TRBD1. After removal of 7 bases from V and 2 bases from J, the junction contained 8 bases not matched to a gene. CDR3 length: 15 residues. Germline CDR1 is MDHEN and CDR2 is SYDVKM. This CDR3 reads CASTTGGTAGNTIYF. The CDR3 DNA is TGTGCCAGCACAACCGGCGGGACAGCTGGAAACACCATATATTTT. Looking up the rest from reference TRBV28 and TRBJ1-3 gives the full variable domain: DVKVTQSSRYLVKRTGEKVFLECVQDMDHENMFWYRQDPGLGLRLIYFSYDVKMKEKGDIPEGYSVSREKKERFSLILESASTNQTSMYLCASTTGGTAGNTIYFGEGSWLTVV.

This clone appeared once. Distinct nucleotide sequences in the sample also encode this CDR3. This chain connects TRBV24-1 to TRBJ2-7; D is ambiguous. Trimming pared 3 bases from V and 4 bases from J, leaving 12 bases between. The germline gives CDR1 KGHDR, CDR2 SFDVKD. This CDR3 region has 14 residues. CDR3 DNA sequence: TGTGCCACCAGTGATCTCGGGCCCCCGTACGAGCAGTACTTC. Translated, it gives CATSDLGPPYEQYF.

This sequence joins TRBV21-1 and TRBJ1-6. TRBV21-1 has pseudogene status. There are 15 residues in the CDR3. The DNA of the CDR3 is TGTGCCAGCAGCAAGAAAGAAGTAAATAATTCACCCCTCCACTTT. The encoded protein is CASSKKEVNNSPLHF.

This clone was detected only a few times. The rearrangement links TRBV10-3 to TRBJ2-1; D perhaps matches TRBD2 (5 bases). Trimming pared 6 bases from V and 3 bases from J, leaving 15 bases between. Germline values: CDR1 ENHRY, CDR2 SYGVKD. The CDR3 has 15 amino acids. CDR3 coding DNA: TGTGCCATCAGCGGAATGACTACGCTCTACAATGAGCAGTTCTTC. Translated: CAISGMTTLYNEQFF.

In its sample, this clone was seen once. The gene calls are TRBV3-1 (or the pseudogene TRBV3-2) and TRBJ1-1, with D possibly matching TRBD1 (5 bases). The CDR3 contains 13 residues. Germline assignment: CDR1 LGHDT and CDR2 YNNKEL (reference sequence). The V end was cut by 1 base, the J end by 7 bases, with 10 bases between. Here the CDR3 DNA reads TGTGCCAGCAGCCAAGTCCAGGGCCTTGAAGCTTTCTTT. It codes for CASSQVQGLEAFF.

This clone was observed a single time. V is TRBV27 and J is TRBJ1-4, with D hard to call. The V and J ends lost 5 bases and 2 bases respectively, with 6 bases between them. The CDR3 sequence is 13 residues long. Germline CDR1 and CDR2: MNHEY and SMNVEV (reference sequence). This chain's CDR3 is CASSRWTNEKLFF. The CDR3, as DNA: TGTGCCAGCAGTAGGTGGACTAATGAAAAACTGTTTTTT.

This clone was seen only once. The V gene is TRBV28, the J gene TRBJ2-7; 9 bases fit TRBD1. Per germline, CDR1 MDHEN and CDR2 SYDVKM. V trimming: 6 bases; J trimming: 1 base; junction bases outside the gene matches: 7. CDR3 length equals 15 residues. The CDR3 nucleotides read TGTGCCAGCAGGCCCCGGGACAGGGTATCCTACGAGCAGTACTTC. This encodes CASRPRDRVSYEQYF.

This chain connects TRBV7-6 to TRBJ2-1; 7 bases match TRBD1. The germline gives CDR1 SGHVS, CDR2 FNYEAQ. The CDR3 runs to 16 residues. Unmatched junction bases numbered 16, after V lost 6 bases and J lost 8 bases. The CDR3 DNA reads as TGTGCCAGCAGAACCAGACAGGGTTCTTCGGCATATGAGCAGTTCTTC. As protein: CASRTRQGSSAYEQFF. The whole variable domain, remainder taken from reference TRBV7-6 and TRBJ2-1, is GAGVSQSPRYKVTKRGQDVALRCDPISGHVSLYWYRQALGQGPEFLTYFNYEAQQDKSGLPNDRFSAERPEGSISTLTIQRTEQRDSAMYRCASRTRQGSSAYEQFFGPGTRLTVL.

The chain joins TRBV6-5 to TRBJ1-4, with D unresolved. Between the trimmed V and J ends, which lost 2 bases and 6 bases, there was a span of 10 bases. This CDR3 has 14 amino acids. In germline, CDR1 is MNHEY, CDR2 SVGAGI. CDR3 residues: CASSYVGRDEKLFF. The DNA of the CDR3 is TGTGCCAGCAGTTACGTCGGACGGGATGAAAAACTGTTTTTT.

The chain employs TRBV5-1 and TRBJ2-1, with unresolved D. Looked up from germline, CDR1 is SGHRS and CDR2 is YFSETQ. V was cut by 0 bases and J by 0 bases, with 4 bases left in between. This CDR3 is 14 amino acids long. The CDR3, as DNA: TGCGCCAGCAGCTTGGCAGGCTCCTACAATGAGCAGTTCTTC. As protein: CASSLAGSYNEQFF.

The chain recombines TRBV9 with TRBJ2-3; 7 bases align to TRBD2. CDR1 is SGDLS and CDR2 is YYNGEE in the germline V gene. V lost 0 bases, J lost 5 bases, and 6 bases stayed unmatched. CDR3 length equals 15 residues. For the CDR3, the DNA is TGTGCCAGCAGCGTAGGGGCGGGAGCAGGAGATACGCAGTATTTT. Residues: CASSVGAGAGDTQYF.